Sequencing of this T cell receptor beta chain was carried out in a study of cytomegalovirus exposure and HLA in healthy donors (dated by TCRdb to the late 2010s). In the study overall: In an earlier analysis of fewer than 750 of the donors, 276 Gb of sequence data and approximately 120 million unique TCR beta sequences from 180 million or so T cells were reported. Besides the first cohort of roughly 700 subjects, a separate validation cohort made up of about 120 different subjects was used. In a later genetic analysis, genome-wide SNP genotypes for about 55% of the 666 donors were used, and that subset was treated as a discovery cohort. HLA typing included class I and class II loci at four-digit resolution. Of the 398 genotyped donors, over 65% fell in the genetic ancestry cluster associated with self-reported Caucasian donors. Because of strong linkage in the cohort, a handful of DR-DQ haplotypes were treated as single units for association and clustering. On average, 235,054 unique TCR beta nucleotide sequences were sequenced per donor among 398 genotyped donors of the cohort, with around 19% of those sequences being non-productive. The number of donors typed differed by locus, with 629-630 for A, B, C, DRB1 and DQB1, more than 500 for DQA1, 606 for DPA1, and around 460 for DPB1. A later analysis re-analyzed previously published TCR beta repertoires from about 600 donors and added high-resolution HLA genotyping to study TCR occurrence patterns. The later analysis used no new phenotypic data to find candidate immune exposures, relying instead on TCR beta sequences and their occurrence across donors. To decide whether each TCR beta V gene segment behaved as functional or pseudogenic, an earlier analysis of some 540 of the donors relied on high-throughput TCR beta sequencing. An early release that covered about 600 HLA-typed donors contained approximately 300 gigabases of sequencing data and roughly 84 million unique TCR sequences. The study aimed to test whether cataloging public T cell receptors could reveal signatures of past pathogen exposure. Donor age, sex, ethnicity and CMV serostatus were compiled alongside the repertoire data. All discovery cohort repertoires had been generated using a single sequencing platform. The study used immunosequencing to profile the T cell repertoires of 670 or so subjects and linked those repertoires to cytomegalovirus serostatus. To predict cytomegalovirus infection status, the study brought together high-throughput TCR immunosequencing, statistical association of individual TCRs with disease status, and machine learning.

In regard to this clone: It has no known antigen specificity. No much larger clone exists at a distance of one base, and base qualities are not known.

V loses 3 bases, J loses 4 bases, and the germline ends lie 16 bases apart. Reading from cysteine to phenylalanine, the CDR3 counts 15 amino acids. CDR3 DNA only is kept here, 45 bases in frame from base 1. Per the germline V gene, SGHVS is the CDR1 and FQNEAQ is the CDR2. What the work shows at the level of the full study, not this receptor alone: V-gene and J-gene trimming of TCR beta chains was associated with a missense DCLRE1C variant in a later genetic analysis, and the association was replicated in an independent cohort. Seventeen rarely observed V segments, including chromosome 9 orphons, were excluded from the earlier analysis of approximately 500 of the donors because counts were too low. Correlated functional status among segregating V segments might be attributable to linkage disequilibrium, but an unknown experimental factor could not be ruled out. In a later analysis, the rate of TCR association differed among HLA loci, with DRB1 alleles having the most associated TCRs and HLA-C alleles having the fewest. Sequencing depth was assumed to be roughly uniform across donors in the presence/absence analyses, though that assumption may not hold. When HLA alleles, especially DR and DQ, strongly co-occurred, attributing TCR associations to individual alleles was difficult. The sequencing pipeline was judged likely to have produced a cluster of highly shared sequence variants as a technical artifact. A further reported finding was that TCR beta sequences accurately predicted the HLA-A and HLA-B alleles for most subjects in the first cohort. The authors suggested that the approach could potentially be extended to other disease states and immunological phenotypes. A later genetic analysis reported fewer N-insertions in productive TCRs among donors in an Asian-associated ancestry cluster than the approximately 670-donor mean. In a later analysis, 16,951 TCR beta sequences were associated with specific HLA alleles at a false discovery rate of 0.05. In vitro tests confirmed that a few of the cytomegalovirus-associated TCR beta chains recognize cytomegalovirus antigens. Some IMGT-functional V segments, including TRBV6-2 and TRBV6-3, could not be told apart with the 87-base-pair reads, so those segments were excluded. A total of about 150 TCR beta chains were listed by the study as associated with cytomegalovirus. Compared with equally common non-associated chains, HLA-associated TCR beta chains in a later analysis were more clonally expanded and had lower generation probabilities. In a later analysis, several top co-occurrence clusters were reported to appear linked to parvovirus B19, influenza, CMV and Epstein-Barr virus. The cohort was sequenced for TCR beta chains only, and without alpha or paired-chain data the features that could be detected were limited. While some public TCRs were present in many individuals, most TCR sequences turned up only very rarely across donors. For the cohort, immune exposure information was limited to CMV serostatus. In both the original and validation cohorts, the classifier was reported to diagnose cytomegalovirus status with high specificity and sensitivity. HLA typing was unavailable for some donors at each locus, so association tests used only the typed subset. In a later analysis, most CMV-associated TCR beta chains were found to appear HLA-restricted, with HLA associations seemingly driven largely by CMV exposure. In an earlier analysis of fewer than 750 of the donors, most TCR beta V segments were observed in productive rearrangements about 87% or about 30% of the time, broadly matching IMGT annotations.

The cohort consisted of 600 to 750 healthy bone marrow donors. All cohort members were sampled while nominally healthy, although unrecorded immune exposures were likely present. The donor was CMV seronegative and belonged to the group of around 400 seronegative cohort members. Every donor gave a peripheral blood sample, and the peripheral blood mononuclear cells from that sample were used for TCR beta sequencing. The Qiagen DNeasy Blood Extraction Kit was used to extract genomic DNA from the blood cell samples. The library came from the immunoSEQ multiplex PCR assay. A mixture of 60 forward primers for TCR Vbeta segments and 13 reverse primers for TCR Jbeta segments was used in the multiplex PCR. Amplification of the CDR3 region of rearranged TCR beta genes was performed with a multiplex PCR assay on genomic DNA. On the Illumina HiSeq System, the amplified TCR beta libraries were sequenced as 87-base-pair reads. The paper's processing steps were these. In a later analysis, tens of millions of unique TCR beta chains were counted across the 650 to 750 repertoires, and approximately 11 million of these chains were shared by at least two donors. Raw reads were error-corrected and collapsed into unique sequences with a nearest-neighbor algorithm that merged closely related sequences to remove PCR and sequencing errors. Alignment of CDR3 sequences to IMGT reference sequences was used to assign V, D and J gene segments. For a sequence to be retained, a match of at least six nucleotides was required to both a V gene segment and a J gene segment. A rearrangement was called productive if the CDR3 had no stop codons and remained in frame with V and J, and every other rearrangement was called non-productive. Following IMGT convention, CDR3 was defined as the stretch from the second conserved V-encoded cysteine to the conserved J-encoded phenylalanine. In an earlier analysis of roughly 610 of the donors, sequences lacking an unambiguous match to a single V gene segment were excluded. In an earlier analysis of around 600 of the donors, V segments were called functional above 56.7% productive rearrangements and were called segregating when the between-donor standard deviation exceeded 5%. A statistical classification framework was built to diagnose cytomegalovirus status from the catalog of TCR beta chain sequences. V and J gene assignment, in a later analysis, came from comparing TCR nucleotide sequences with IMGT/GENE-DB human TR gene sequences. In a later analysis, CDR3 sequences and most-parsimonious VDJ recombination scenarios were assigned using the TCRdist pipeline. A later analysis defined each TCR beta chain by its CDR3 amino acid sequence plus V-gene family, and excluded reads lacking a unique V-gene family. A later analysis removed 592 highly shared, low-generation-probability nucleotide sequences to deal with suspected cross-contamination and a sequencing artifact. In a later analysis, a clonal expansion index was calculated for each public chain from normalized within-repertoire ranks of inferred template counts. Generation probabilities in a later analysis came from a VDJ recombination model fitted to out-of-frame rearrangements, and those results were checked against IGoR. In a later analysis, hypergeometric tests were used to score TCR-TCR, TCR-HLA and TCR-CMV co-occurrence, with a repertoire-size bias correction applied to TCR pairs. False discovery rates were estimated in a later analysis by permuting HLA or CMV assignments 20 times. In a later analysis, co-occurring TCRs were grouped using DBSCAN, with TCRdist sequence similarity added in when clustering inside HLA-allele-positive subsets. For co-occurrence clustering, repertoires with fewer than 30,000 or more than 120,000 public chains were excluded, along with roughly 5 repertoires with anomalous nucleotide sharing. Not all clones reach the TCRdb copy of this immuneACCESS table, which keeps in-frame sequences only. Checked studies attribute under half of the gap to unresolved V genes and leave the rest unexplained. V and J calls and clone size are given by that table; D and trimming were obtained from the DNA. Counted in this sample were approximately 170,000 clones; roughly 80% of them appeared once. The top ten clones comprise 3% to 3.5% of the sample.

The origin of this receptor is a female donor in good health and CMV-seronegative. Source material: PBMCs. The chain is encoded by TRBV7-8 joined to TRBJ2-7; perhaps TRBD1 is the D gene, with 6 bases matching. The sequenced DNA: TGTGCCAGCAGCTTCGCCGCCAGGGGCGGGTACGAGCAGTACTTC. Translated, it reads CASSFAARGGYEQYF.